The sequence of this TCR beta chain was determined in a study of cytomegalovirus exposure and HLA in healthy donors (dated by TCRdb to about 2017). Looking at the study overall: According to an earlier analysis of several hundred of the donors, roughly 180 million T cells yielded 117 million unique TCR beta sequences and more than 250 Gb of sequence data. Around 300 gigabases of sequencing data and tens of millions of unique TCR sequences were included in an early release covering roughly 600 HLA-typed donors. Of the roughly 400 genotyped donors, 75% to 85% were placed in the genetic ancestry cluster associated with self-reported Caucasian donors. The study was designed to test whether signatures of past pathogen exposure could be identified by cataloging public T cell receptors. The study used immunosequencing to profile the T cell repertoires of more than 650 subjects and linked those repertoires to cytomegalovirus serostatus. A separate validation cohort of 100 to 150 different subjects was used in addition to the roughly 640-subject first cohort. High-throughput TCR immunosequencing, statistical association of individual TCRs with disease status, and machine learning were combined to predict cytomegalovirus infection status. A later analysis re-examined previously published TCR beta repertoires from around 670 donors and added high-resolution HLA genotyping to investigate patterns of TCR occurrence. The later analysis used no new phenotypic data to find candidate immune exposures, relying instead on TCR beta sequences and their occurrence across donors. To decide whether each TCR beta V gene segment behaved as functional or pseudogenic, an earlier analysis of approximately 590 of the donors relied on high-throughput TCR beta sequencing. Alongside the repertoire data, information on donor age, sex, ethnicity and CMV serostatus was compiled. Genome-wide SNP genotypes for about 65% of the roughly 670 donors were used in a later genetic analysis, which treated that subset as a discovery cohort. All discovery cohort repertoires had been generated on a single sequencing platform. HLA typing included class I and class II loci at four-digit resolution. Typing coverage varied by locus: about 629-640 donors for A, B, C, DRB1 and DQB1; 522 for DQA1; over 600 for DPA1; roughly 470 for DPB1. Several DR-DQ haplotypes were handled as single units for association and clustering because linkage in the cohort was strong. On average, 235,054 unique TCR beta nucleotide sequences were sequenced per donor among a few hundred genotyped donors of the cohort, with about 17% of those sequences being non-productive.

Study-wide conclusions, independent of this receptor: Cytomegalovirus status was reported to be diagnosed by the classifier with high specificity and sensitivity in both the original and validation cohorts. The sequencing pipeline was judged likely to have produced a cluster of highly shared sequence variants as a technical artifact. Assigning TCR associations to individual alleles was difficult when HLA alleles, especially DR and DQ, strongly co-occurred. Immune exposure information for the cohort was limited to CMV serostatus. This cohort had only TCR beta chains sequenced, and the lack of alpha or paired-chain data limited which features could be detected. Broadly in line with IMGT annotations, most TCR beta V segments showed up in productive rearrangements about 87% or about 30% of the time in an earlier analysis of several hundred of the donors. Several of the top co-occurrence clusters appeared to be linked to parvovirus B19, influenza, CMV and Epstein-Barr virus, according to a later analysis. In a later analysis, HLA-associated TCR beta chains showed more clonal expansion and lower generation probabilities than non-associated chains that were equally common. It was suggested by the authors that the approach could potentially be generalized to other disease states and immunological phenotypes. A further reported finding was that TCR beta sequences accurately predicted the HLA-A and HLA-B alleles for most subjects in the first cohort. In a later analysis, most CMV-associated TCR beta chains were found to appear HLA-restricted, with HLA associations seemingly driven largely by CMV exposure. Specific HLA alleles were associated with over 15,000 TCR beta sequences at a false discovery rate of 0.05 in a later analysis. Some IMGT-functional V segments, including TRBV6-2 and TRBV6-3, could not be distinguished by the 87-base-pair reads and were therefore excluded. In vitro tests confirmed that a few of the cytomegalovirus-associated TCR beta chains recognize cytomegalovirus antigens. A later genetic analysis associated a missense DCLRE1C variant with V-gene and J-gene trimming of TCR beta chains, and an independent cohort replicated the association. Because counts were too low, roughly 17 rarely observed V segments, including chromosome 9 orphons, were left out of the earlier analysis of 500 to 750 of the donors. Linkage disequilibrium might explain the correlated functional status among segregating V segments, but an unknown experimental factor could not be ruled out. Across donors, most TCR sequences were observed very rarely, whereas some public TCRs were present in many individuals. The study gave a list of under 200 TCR beta chains associated with cytomegalovirus. Sequencing depth was assumed to be roughly uniform across donors in the presence/absence analyses, though that assumption may not hold. In a later analysis, the rate of TCR association differed among HLA loci, with DRB1 alleles having the most associated TCRs and HLA-C alleles having the fewest. A later genetic analysis reported fewer N-insertions in productive TCRs among donors in an Asian-associated ancestry cluster than the roughly 700-donor mean. Because HLA typing was missing for some donors at each locus, association tests included only the typed subset.

The receptor library was made with the immunoSEQ multiplex PCR assay. A mixture of 60 forward primers for TCR Vbeta segments and 13 reverse primers for TCR Jbeta segments was used in the multiplex PCR. A multiplex PCR assay on genomic DNA amplified the CDR3 region of rearranged TCR beta genes. The amplified TCR beta libraries were sequenced on the Illumina HiSeq System as 87-base-pair reads. Processing in the source paper ran as follows. A later analysis counted about 80 million unique TCR beta chains across the approximately 700 repertoires, and 10 million to 12 million of these chains were shared by at least two donors. A nearest-neighbor algorithm error-corrected the raw reads and collapsed the reads into unique sequences, merging closely related sequences to remove PCR and sequencing errors. V, D and J gene segments were assigned by aligning CDR3 sequences to IMGT reference sequences. Each retained sequence needed at least a six-nucleotide match to both a V gene segment and a J gene segment. A rearrangement was called productive if the CDR3 had no stop codons and remained in frame with V and J, and every other rearrangement was called non-productive. CDR3 was defined by IMGT convention, running from the second conserved V-encoded cysteine to the conserved J-encoded phenylalanine. In an earlier analysis of just under 600 of the donors, sequences lacking an unambiguous match to a single V gene segment were excluded. In an earlier analysis of about 590 of the donors, a V segment was called functional when productive rearrangements were above 56.7%, and segregating when the standard deviation between donors exceeded 5%. A statistical classification framework was built to diagnose cytomegalovirus status from the catalog of TCR beta chain sequences. A later analysis assigned V and J genes by comparing TCR nucleotide sequences with IMGT/GENE-DB human TR gene sequences. The TCRdist pipeline was used in a later analysis to assign CDR3 sequences and most-parsimonious VDJ recombination scenarios. A later analysis defined each TCR beta chain by its CDR3 amino acid sequence plus V-gene family, and excluded reads lacking a unique V-gene family. A later analysis removed 600 or so highly shared, low-generation-probability nucleotide sequences to deal with suspected cross-contamination and a sequencing artifact. In a later analysis, a clonal expansion index for each public chain was calculated from normalized within-repertoire ranks of inferred template counts. In a later analysis, generation probabilities were computed using a VDJ recombination model fitted to out-of-frame rearrangements, and the results were checked against IGoR. In a later analysis, hypergeometric tests were used to score TCR-TCR, TCR-HLA and TCR-CMV co-occurrence, with a repertoire-size bias correction applied to TCR pairs. To estimate false discovery rates, a later analysis permuted the HLA or CMV assignments 20 times. A later analysis grouped co-occurring TCRs with DBSCAN, adding TCRdist sequence similarity when clustering within HLA-allele-positive subsets. Repertoires with fewer than 30,000 or more than 120,000 public chains were left out of co-occurrence clustering, as were five repertoires with anomalous nucleotide sharing. TCRdb carries this immuneACCESS record with in-frame sequences only. Its versions omit some clonotypes, under half of them owing to an unresolved V gene in the studies checked, with the rest unexplained. D and trimming were read from the DNA, whereas the V and J calls and clone size are those reported in that table. The sample includes some 170,000 clones, with 65% to 80% observed a single time. The ten largest clones add up to 4.5% to 5% of the sample.

Its CDR3 holds 16 amino acids, cysteine through phenylalanine. Only the CDR3 DNA stays, 48 bases, in frame from base 1. Between the V and J ends, shortened by 0 bases and 3 bases respectively, the junction contains 12 bases. The germline V gene yields MGHRA for CDR1 and YSYEKL for CDR2. The cohort comprised some 680 healthy bone marrow donors. At the time of sampling, all cohort members were nominally healthy, though unrecorded immune exposures were likely present. The donor was CMV seropositive and belonged to the group of 250 to 350 seropositive cohort members. A peripheral blood sample was provided by each donor, and peripheral blood mononuclear cells were used for TCR beta sequencing. Genomic DNA was extracted from the blood cell samples with the Qiagen DNeasy Blood Extraction Kit. Of note for this clone: The antigen it binds to is not known. No much larger clone is present one base from it, and per-base qualities are unavailable.

Sequenced: PBMCs. The rearrangement joined TRBV4-1 to TRBJ1-3; TRBD1 is perhaps the D gene, given 5 matching bases. The TCR originated in a young man in good health and CMV-seropositive. The CDR3 here reads CASSQDRGFGGNTIYF. The bases are TGCGCCAGCAGCCAAGATAGGGGATTTGGTGGAAACACCATATATTTT.